This T cell receptor (beta chain) originates from a study of blood T cell repertoires in COVID-19. Study in general: The United States, Italy and Spain provided the acute and convalescent COVID-19 samples. In each case, the material was cDNA or gDNA derived from T cells, B-cell-depleted T cells, or PBMCs.

This clone showed up just a few times. Germline V CDR1 and CDR2: LGHDT, YNNKEL (reference sequence). The V end lost 11 bases, the J end lost 3 bases, and 10 bases lay between the germline ends. The CDR3 is made up of 11 amino acids. Per the original data handling: Reference gene primer amplification yielded estimated nucleated cell counts. Using immunoSEQ multiplex PCR, the repertoire was profiled, and TCRdb retains in-frame clones only, with some absent. The V and J calls and clone size are taken from that table; D and trimming were inferred from the DNA. Here the sample spans approximately 49,000 clones, 68% being singletons.

This clonotype was sampled from a woman in her sixties or seventies with acute or convalescent COVID-19. The chain combines TRBV3-1 (or the pseudogene TRBV3-2) with TRBJ1-1; the D is unclear. Sequencing was done on a sample of peripheral blood. CDR3 nucleotide sequence: TGTGCCTCGGGTCGCTACACTGAAGCTTTCTTT. Translating it yields CASGRYTEAFF.